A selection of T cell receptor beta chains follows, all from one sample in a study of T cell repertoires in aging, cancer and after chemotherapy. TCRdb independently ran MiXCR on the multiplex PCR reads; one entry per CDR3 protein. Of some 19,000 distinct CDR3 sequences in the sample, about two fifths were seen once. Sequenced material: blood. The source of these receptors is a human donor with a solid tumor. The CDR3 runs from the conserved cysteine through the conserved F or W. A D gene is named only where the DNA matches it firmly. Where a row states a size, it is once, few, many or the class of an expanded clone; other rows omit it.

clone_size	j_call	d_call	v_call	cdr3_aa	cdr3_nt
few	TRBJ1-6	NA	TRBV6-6	CASSYSGAGNSPLHF	TGTGCCAGCAGTTACTCGGGCGCAGGTAATTCACCCCTCCACTTT
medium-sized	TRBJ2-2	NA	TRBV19	CASNTPGSGTGELFF	TGTGCCAGTAACACCCCCGGGAGCGGCACCGGGGAGCTGTTTTTT
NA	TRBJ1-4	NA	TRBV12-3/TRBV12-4	CASALGFEKLFF	TGTGCCAGCGCCCTCGGGTTCGAAAAACTGTTTTTT
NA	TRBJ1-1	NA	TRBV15	CATSSRRATLGTEAFF	TGTGCCACCAGCAGTCGCAGGGCCACCTTGGGCACTGAAGCTTTCTTT
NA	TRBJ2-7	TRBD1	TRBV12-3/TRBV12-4	CASSLETGANYEQYF	TGTGCCAGCAGTTTAGAGACAGGGGCCAACTATGAGCAGTACTTC
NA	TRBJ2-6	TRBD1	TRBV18	CASSTRGQGPGANVLTF	TGTGCCAGCTCAACCCGGGGACAGGGACCCGGGGCCAACGTCCTGACTTTC
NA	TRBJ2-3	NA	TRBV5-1	CASSPGSGTDTQYF	TGCGCCAGCAGTCCTGGTTCGGGCACAGATACGCAGTATTTT
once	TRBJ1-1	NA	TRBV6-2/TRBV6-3	CASSYSYLEAFF	TGTGCCAGCAGTTACTCGTACCTTGAAGCTTTCTTT
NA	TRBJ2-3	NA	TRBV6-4	CASSDSGGAADTQYF	TGTGCCAGCAGTGACTCGGGGGGGGCTGCAGATACGCAGTATTTT
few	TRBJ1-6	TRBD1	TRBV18	CASSQEGASNSPLHF	TGTGCCAGCTCACAGGAGGGGGCAAGTAATTCACCCCTCCACTTT
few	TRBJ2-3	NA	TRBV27	CASSFLQGANTQYF	TGTGCCAGCAGTTTTCTCCAGGGTGCAAATACGCAGTATTTT
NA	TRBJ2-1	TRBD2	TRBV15	CATSRGTSGGYNEQFF	TGTGCCACCAGCAGGGGGACTAGCGGCGGATACAATGAGCAGTTCTTC
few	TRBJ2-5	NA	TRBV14	CASSQGLVQETQYF	TGTGCCAGCAGCCAAGGACTGGTCCAAGAGACCCAGTACTTC
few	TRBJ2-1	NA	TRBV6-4	CASSDSLSINEQFF	TGTGCCAGCAGTGACTCCCTCAGCATCAATGAGCAGTTCTTC
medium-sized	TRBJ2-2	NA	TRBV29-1	CSVIPGPLIPGELFF	TGCAGCGTCATCCCGGGACCCCTAATTCCTGGGGAGCTGTTTTTT
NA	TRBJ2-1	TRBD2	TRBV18	CASSWTSGATYNEQFF	TGTGCCAGCTCGTGGACTAGCGGGGCTACCTACAATGAGCAGTTCTTC
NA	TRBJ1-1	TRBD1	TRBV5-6	CASSLAPSPTGRTEAFF	TGTGCCAGCAGCTTGGCCCCTTCCCCGACAGGGCGGACTGAAGCTTTCTTT
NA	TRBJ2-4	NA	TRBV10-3	CAISQPDVPGNIQYF	TGTGCCATCAGCCAACCGGACGTACCGGGGAACATTCAGTACTTC
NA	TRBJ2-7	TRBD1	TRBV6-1	CASRQEGTGPYEQYF	TGTGCCAGCAGACAAGAAGGGACAGGACCTTATGAGCAGTACTTC
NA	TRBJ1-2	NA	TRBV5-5	CASSDPLGYTF	TGTGCCAGCAGCGACCCTTTGGGCTACACCTTC
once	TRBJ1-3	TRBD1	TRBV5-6	CASSLGGGLVTRNTIYF	TGTGCCAGCAGCTTGGGAGGGGGCCTCGTCACTAGAAACACCATATATTTT
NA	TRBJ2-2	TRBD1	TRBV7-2	CASSRDRVPGELFF	TGTGCCAGCAGCCGGGACAGGGTACCCGGGGAGCTGTTTTTT
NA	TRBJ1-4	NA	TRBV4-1	CASSQDNGATNEKLFF	TGCGCCAGCAGCCAAGACAACGGTGCAACTAATGAAAAACTGTTTTTT